This record concerns one T cell receptor (beta chain) sequence. Its antigen is unknown. The record originates from a study of OX40 agonist ivuxolimab in advanced cancers. Study outcomes and limitations: More expanded clones were seen, on average, in CD8+ T cells than in CD4+.

Autoimmune disease history or systemic immunosuppression was exclusionary. The assay was immunoSEQ multiplex PCR, and TCRdb's table has in-frame clones only and misses some. This sample has 75,000 to 90,000 clones; around 90% occur once, and the top ten carry 9% to 10%. V gave up 3 bases and J gave up 7 bases, with 15 bases separating them. Germline V gene lookup returns CDR1 SGHTA and CDR2 FQGTGA. This CDR3 is built from 14 residues. The input for sequencing was CD4+ or CD8+ T cells sorted from blood, taken in a trial of the OX40 agonist ivuxolimab. This clonotype was obtained from an adult with an advanced solid tumor such as melanoma, head and neck, liver or kidney cancer. The rearrangement joins TRBV7-3 to TRBJ1-2; weak D call: TRBD1 (5 bases). CDR3 nucleotide sequence: TGTGCCAGCAGCTTGGGATTAGGGGCGGGTGGCTACACCTTC. This sequence encodes CASSLGLGAGGYTF. Full variable domain (rest looked up from reference TRBV7-3 and TRBJ1-2): GAGVSQTPSNKVTEKGKYVELRCDPISGHTALYWYRQSLGQGPEFLIYFQGTGAADDSGLPNDRFFAVRPEGSVSTLKIQRTERGDSAVYLCASSLGLGAGGYTFGSGTRLTVV.